Below, one T cell receptor (beta chain) is given with its context. What this receptor recognizes is not known. Base qualities were left out, and no much larger clone turns up one base away. Preparation of the library involved the immunoSEQ multiplex PCR assay. TCRdb's version of the immuneACCESS table is confined to in-frame rearrangements and falls short of the full clone set. An unresolved V gene accounts for under half of the shortfall where checked; the remainder is of unknown origin. This sample holds about 500,000 clones; about 84% were observed only once. Of the sample, 0.013% falls within the top ten clones. This record comes from a study of shared T cell receptors in the human thymus (dated by TCRdb to the early 2020s). For context, the study as a whole: The study investigated the way shared, self-reactive T-cell receptor alpha chains are produced in the human thymus.

V lost 7 bases and J lost 7 bases, and the count of bases not matched to a germline gene is 11. For CDR1 and CDR2, the germline V gene lists MDHEN and SYDVKM. The CDR3 starts with the cysteine, ends with the phenylalanine, and has 15 residues. This entry keeps only the CDR3 DNA: 45 bases, framed from base 1. The sample was also reused in another study, on human thymus T cells. Reported in the second study: Immunologically healthy infants undergoing open corrective cardiac surgery for congenital heart defects in Finland were used as donors. Thymus tissue was collected as surgical resects that were removed during corrective cardiac surgery. Usage of V and J gene segments appeared to be biased in both the thymic and the peripheral blood repertoires. The related research found that thymic TCR repertoires overlapped highly between unrelated individuals. The study described the TCR alpha and beta repertoires in roughly 8 infant thymus samples and a few matching peripheral blood samples. The cohort included several male and two female infants, with donor ages spanning 7 to 244 days. Thymocytes were mechanically released from the tissue and were stored as pellets of about 10-30 million cells at -70 degrees C. A QIAsymphony instrument was used to extract genomic DNA from frozen cell pellets. The immunoSEQ multiplex PCR assay was used to amplify the TCRB and TCRAD loci from a standardized amount of quality-controlled genomic DNA. The amplicons spanned the V(D)J region and were long enough to cover the CDR3 and allow V and J genes to be identified. Amplicon sequencing was performed on an Illumina platform through the commercial immunoSEQ service. Primer bias and sequencing errors were corrected as previously described, and TCRAD and TCRB definitions were based on the IMGT database. immunoSEQ Analyzer 3.0 and VDJTools were used for repertoire analysis, which covered basic statistics, V/J segment usage, diversity estimates, rarefaction and pairwise overlap. Chao1, ChaoE, Efron-Thisted, Shannon and inverse Simpson indices were used to estimate diversity, which was also estimated on datasets down-sampled to the smallest sample. Repertoire overlap was assessed by strict matching of CDR3 nucleotide sequence, V gene and J gene, and clustering was done by Jaccard-based multidimensional scaling. On average, about 730,000 unique TCRB clonotypes were obtained from thymus samples, compared with 65,000 to 90,000 from blood samples.

The rearrangement joined TRBV28 to TRBJ1-2, with 11 bases aligning to TRBD1. The sequence came from a boy in the first two years of life with a congenital heart defect. Donor details come from another sample of the same person, matched by shared clones. The specimen sequenced was thymocytes. Here the CDR3 is given as CASTIKPGQGAGYTF. The bases are TGTGCCAGCACCATAAAGCCTGGACAGGGGGCTGGCTACACCTTC.